One and the same sample provided the 12 T cell receptor beta chains below, sequenced in a study of shared clonotypes between healthy human individuals. Libraries were prepared by immunoSEQ multiplex PCR; TCRdb keeps only in-frame clonotypes and omits some of them. The sample carries millions of clones, around nine tenths recorded once. Sequences were obtained from naive CD4+ T cells sorted from blood. Subset meaning: CD45RA+ positively selected. The source of these receptors is a man in his late teens or twenties in good health.

Turning to this clone: Other DNA sequences of this sample code for an identical CDR3. J is TRBJ2-7 and V is TRBV18, with 8 positions matching TRBD1. V was pared by 3 bases and J by 2 bases, with 6 bases of the junction left unmatched. CDR3 size: 15 residues. In germline, CDR1 is KGHSH, CDR2 LQKENI. CDR3 in DNA: TGTGCCAGCTCACCCCCAGGGACAGGACCCTACGAGCAGTACTTC. It is translated as CASSPPGTGPYEQYF.

The chain combines TRBV6-1 with TRBJ1-2; TRBD1 agrees at 8 bases. There are 14 residues in the CDR3. Germline CDR1 reads MNHNS; CDR2 reads SASEGT. Trimming took 3 bases from V and 6 from J; bases not matched to a gene: 6. CDR3 residues: CASSDRGRVNGYTF. CDR3 bases: TGTGCCAGCAGTGACAGGGGGCGAGTGAATGGCTACACCTTC.

The chain is built from TRBV6-5 and TRBJ1-1, with D unresolved. The CDR3 loop spans 12 amino acids. The ends were cut back, 6 bases at V and 7 bases at J, with 12 bases in the middle. Germline V gene sequence: CDR1 MNHEY, CDR2 SVGAGI. CDR3 sequence (DNA): TGTGCCAGCAGCTTTACGGGATTTGAAGCTTTCTTT. This gives the protein CASSFTGFEAFF.

The J gene is TRBJ1-5, the V gene TRBV19; the D gene is possibly TRBD1 (5 bases). The germline V and J ends were trimmed by 0 bases and 4 bases, with 10 bases remaining between them. Germline values: CDR1 LNHDA, CDR2 SQIVND (reference sequence). CDR3 length: 15 residues. DNA of the CDR3: TGTGCCAGTAGTATAGAGGGGACCCAGAATCAGCCCCAGCATTTT. It translates to CASSIEGTQNQPQHF.

Here the CDR3 reads CASSLGRRGEETQYF. DNA of the CDR3: TGTGCCAGCAGCTTAGGACGAAGGGGCGAAGAGACCCAGTACTTC. The genes are TRBV7-9 and TRBJ2-5, with TRBD1 as a possible D gene (5 bases). Germline lookup yields CDR1 SEHNR and CDR2 FQNEAQ (reference sequence). Trimming removed 1 base at V and 3 bases at J, with 12 bases between. CDR3 size: 15 residues.

This clone was recorded only once. Relative to the germline gene, one junction end is altered; a read error may explain this. This chain connects TRBV20-1 to TRBJ2-7; D is unresolved. Germline CDR1 DFQATT, CDR2 SNEGSKA (reference sequence). The CDR3 consists of 10 residues. The CDR3 loop is CSARDGLTFF. CDR3 bases: TGCAGTGCTAGAGACGGCCTTACCTTTTTC.

The rearrangement joins TRBV19 to TRBJ2-5; 8 nucleotides agree with TRBD1. CDR1 and CDR2 from the germline V gene are LNHDA and SQIVND (reference sequence). V gave up 3 bases and J gave up 3 bases; unmatched junction bases: 6. CDR3 length equals 15 residues. The CDR3 nucleotides read TGTGCCAGTAGTATCGGACAGGGATGGGAAGAGACCCAGTACTTC. Amino acid sequence: CASSIGQGWEETQYF.

This chain connects TRBV28 to TRBJ2-5; D gene unclear. Judging by the DNA end, TRBJ2-7 fits better; the J call may be wrong. The CDR3 is made up of 13 amino acids. The germline CDR1 and CDR2 sequences are MDHEN and SYDVKM. Here the CDR3 reads CASSFRAWDEQYF. The CDR3 DNA sequence: TGTGCCAGCAGTTTTAGGGCATGGGACGAGCAGTACTTC.

The rearrangement links TRBV4-2 to TRBJ2-2, with D possibly being TRBD2 (5 bases). In germline, CDR1 is LGHNA, CDR2 YNFKEQ. The CDR3 has 14 residues. V gave up 5 bases and J gave up 5 bases, with 12 bases separating them. CDR3 protein: CASSDLEVTGELFF. As DNA, the CDR3 is TGTGCCAGCAGCGATCTGGAGGTGACCGGGGAGCTGTTTTTT.

This chain connects TRBV7-9 to TRBJ2-4; 7 bases line up with TRBD1. The CDR3 is 14 amino acids. J lost 8 bases, V lost 2 bases, and 6 bases had no gene match. CDR1 and CDR2 (germline): SEHNR, FQNEAQ (reference sequence). This CDR3 reads CASSLRGQMDIQYF. The CDR3 DNA reads TGTGCCAGCAGCTTAAGGGGGCAGATGGACATTCAGTACTTC.

The V call is TRBV28, the J call TRBJ2-5, with D uncertain. Between the trimmed V and J ends, which lost 2 bases and 5 bases, there was a span of 9 bases. Germline CDR1 is MDHEN and CDR2 is SYDVKM. This CDR3 comprises 13 residues. This CDR3 is CASSLRFGETQYF. DNA of the CDR3: TGTGCCAGCAGTTTACGGTTCGGGGAGACCCAGTACTTC.

V gene TRBV15 combines with J gene TRBJ2-7; 8 bases are a match to TRBD1. Losses at the gene ends were 6 bases for V and 3 bases for J; bases not matched to a gene: 7. The CDR3 has 14 amino acids. Germline values: CDR1 LNHNV, CDR2 YYDKDF (reference sequence). The CDR3 region is CATSPGQVGYEQYF. The CDR3, as DNA: TGTGCCACCAGTCCGGGACAGGTCGGCTACGAGCAGTACTTC.